Sequencing of this T cell receptor (beta chain) was carried out in a study of cytomegalovirus exposure and HLA in healthy donors. Study-wide context: In an early release, HLA-typed donors contributed some 80 million unique TCR sequences.

This clone was seen a handful of times. Its target is not known. Findings of the study overall: Researchers catalogued around 150 TCR beta chains as cytomegalovirus-associated. Association of approximately 18,000 TCR beta sequences with HLA alleles was found at 0.05 false discovery rate in a later analysis.

Among the donors, all were healthy bone marrow donors. The PCR contained 60 Vbeta and 13 Jbeta primers. Profiling relied on immunoSEQ multiplex PCR, and the TCRdb table lists in-frame clones only, not all of them. In the table there are fewer than 150,000 clones, around 76% of which are singletons. Germline V gene data show CDR1 as KGHSH and CDR2 as LQKENI. V dropped 3 bases and J dropped 1 base, with 15 bases sitting between them. CDR3 length: 17 amino acids. This receptor was taken from a man between 18 and 35 years old in good health and CMV-seronegative. The rearrangement links TRBV18 to TRBJ2-2; a weak D match, TRBD1 (5 bases). Sequencing was performed on PBMCs. The CDR3 coding sequence is TGTGCCAGCTCACCCCCGTTCCAGGGATGGAACACCGGGGAGCTGTTTTTT. Its protein product is CASSPPFQGWNTGELFF.